This T cell receptor (beta chain) comes out of a study of blood T cells in healthy people across ages. Healthy Caucasian individuals from Russia aged roughly 6 to 100 were enrolled as donors. Peripheral blood was drawn, approximately 10 milliliters per donor. Using a J-beta primer mix together with a sample-barcoded 5' primer, a second PCR was run for roughly 6 to 12 cycles. Samples each returned at least 2.5 million CDR3-containing paired-end reads. TCRdb re-derived calls from the 5' RACE reads in MiXCR, one entry per CDR3 protein. The sample holds roughly 1.5 million distinct CDR3 sequences, less than 45% seen once. The CDR3 is 16 amino acids. Germline CDR1 is MGHRA and CDR2 is YSYEKL. The ends lost 1 base at V and 5 bases at J; junction bases unmatched: 5. In the case of this clonotype: Its specificity is not known.

The study's findings and limits: No conclusive comparison of naive versus antigen-experienced cells was possible with unsorted PBMCs.

The chain uses TRBV4-1 and TRBJ2-1, with TRBD1 identical over 10 bases. The sequenced sample consisted of blood. This clonotype originated in a woman under 30 in good health. CDR3 protein: CASSQADRGRDNEQFF. The CDR3 DNA sequence: TGCGCCAGCAGCCAAGCAGACAGGGGGCGCGACAATGAGCAGTTCTTC.